These 5 T cell receptor beta chains were all obtained from the same sample, sequenced in a study of T cells after yellow fever vaccination (dated by TCRdb to the late 2010s). The treatment or condition label, read with the paper, signifies: live attenuated yellow fever vaccine strain. The library came from 5' RACE. Reads for this sample came from an Illumina NovaSeq 6000. TCRdb took the public reads, trimmed them with fastp at Q25, ran MiXCR for clone calling and kept in-frame beta chains. Every entry covers one CDR3 protein and lists the most common genes and DNA from its rows. The sample table contains approximately 240,000 distinct CDR3 sequences; only one count was recorded for approximately 3.5% of them. The ten top clones hold 15% to 20% of the sample. The input for sequencing was PBMCs, taken 15 days after the yellow fever booster vaccination. Receptors were obtained from a man younger than 35 who received the YFV17D yellow fever vaccine.

This clonotype occurred many times. The chain joins TRBV19 to TRBJ2-5; D is undetermined. Trimming pared 2 bases from V and 0 bases from J, leaving 7 bases between. This CDR3 contains 14 residues. The V gene's germline CDR1 is LNHDA and CDR2 SQIVND (reference sequence). This CDR3 is CASSIRLYQETQYF. CDR3 DNA: TGTGCCAGTAGTATAAGACTGTACCAAGAGACCCAGTACTTC.

This clonotype was recorded many times. The CDR3 DNA reads TGTGCCAGCAGCTCCGGACAGGTCGATTTTCGCTATGGCTACACCTTC. Protein product: CASSSGQVDFRYGYTF. J is TRBJ1-2 and V is TRBV7-9; 7 nucleotides align to TRBD1. V was pared by 4 bases and J by 4 bases, with 12 bases of the junction left unmatched. Germline V gene sequence: CDR1 SEHNR, CDR2 FQNEAQ (reference sequence). This CDR3 region has 16 residues.

Many counts were recorded for this clonotype. The chain joins TRBV4-3 to TRBJ2-6; D not resolved. CDR3 length: 16 amino acids. V was cut by 0 bases and J by 4 bases, with 10 bases left in between. Germline V CDR1 and CDR2: LGHNA, YSLEER. The CDR3: CASSQDAGTGANVLTF. Written as DNA, the CDR3 is TGCGCCAGCAGCCAAGATGCCGGTACCGGGGCCAACGTCCTGACTTTC.

This clonotype has ten or more counts. The CDR3 bases are TGTGCCATCCAGGGGAGGGGGCTCGACGAGCAGTACTTC. Its translation: CAIQGRGLDEQYF. The V and J genes are TRBV30 and TRBJ2-7; D possibly uses TRBD1 or TRBD2 (7 bases each). Trimming removed 8 bases at V and 5 bases at J, with 19 bases between. Germline CDR1 GTSNPN, CDR2 SVGIG (reference sequence). The CDR3 contains 13 residues. The full variable domain, with the rest looked up from reference TRBV30 and TRBJ2-7, is SQTIHQWPATLVQPVGSPLSLECTVEGTSNPNLYWYRQAAGRGLQLLFYSVGIGQISSEVPQNLSASRPQDRQFILSSKKLLLSDSGFYLCAIQGRGLDEQYFGPGTRLTVT.

This clonotype was recorded many times. J is TRBJ2-7 and V is TRBV5-1; tentatively, D is TRBD1 or TRBD2 (5 bases each). This CDR3 is built from 15 residues. Germline loops: CDR1 SGHRS, CDR2 YFSETQ. Trimming cost V 0 bases and J 2 bases, with 12 bases left between them. The CDR3 is CASSLAVGRAYEQYF. CDR3 sequence (DNA): TGCGCCAGCAGCTTGGCCGTGGGACGGGCCTACGAGCAGTACTTC.